This is a list of T cell receptor beta chains from one sample in a study of glioma-infiltrating T cells after dendritic cell vaccination. Repertoires were generated with immunoSEQ multiplex PCR, while TCRdb's copy carries only in-frame clones and drops some. The sample shows around 97,000 clones, roughly 76% of them seen only once. The starting material was blood, obtained before dendritic cell vaccination. These receptors were obtained from a human donor with glioblastoma. Each CDR3 is given with its conserved first and last residue. The order of the fields is V gene, clone size, J gene, D gene, CDR3 DNA, CDR3 protein. D genes are given only for firm matches. A row's size may be missing; if present it is once, few, many or a size class.

>TRBV29-1|.|TRBJ1-1|TRBD1
TGCAGCGTTGCGAGGGGACAGGGGGTAATGAACACTGAAGCTTTCTTT
CSVARGQGVMNTEAFF
>TRBV7-2|.|TRBJ2-7|.
TGTGCCAGCAGTTGGGGGGGCGCCTCCTACGAGCAGTACTTC
CASSWGGASYEQYF
>TRBV5-1|.|TRBJ2-5|TRBD2
TGCGCCAGCAGGAGTCGAGCGGGGCCTACCCAAGAGACCCAGTACTTC
CASRSRAGPTQETQYF
>TRBV7-9|once|TRBJ2-1|TRBD2
TGTGCCAGCAGCCCCTCCGGGACTAGCGACAATGAGCAGTTCTTC
CASSPSGTSDNEQFF
>TRBV5-4|.|TRBJ2-2|TRBD1
TGTGCCAGCCGACAGGGGGGGAACACCGGGGAGCTGTTTTTT
CASRQGGNTGELFF
>TRBV28|once|TRBJ1-2|.
TGTGCCAGCAGTTTATTAGCCCCGGCGGGCACCCGGAACACCTTC
CASSLLAPAGTRNTF
>TRBV7-2|.|TRBJ1-3|.
TGTGCCAGCAGACAAGGAGGGACTGGAAACACCATATATTTT
CASRQGGTGNTIYF
>TRBV9|.|TRBJ1-2|.
TGTGCCAGCAGCGTAGATTATTCGGTGAATTATGGCTACACCTTC
CASSVDYSVNYGYTF
>TRBV29-1|.|TRBJ2-7|.
TGCAGCGTTGAAGCAGGCGGAGGCTACGAGCAGTACTTC
CSVEAGGGYEQYF
>TRBV6-5|.|TRBJ1-2|.
TGTGCCAGCAGTGAAAGTACAGCTAACTATGGCTACACCTTC
CASSESTANYGYTF
>TRBV20-1|once|TRBJ2-5|TRBD1
TGCAGTCCAGGACAGGGAGAGACCCAGTACTTC
CSPGQGETQYF
>TRBV6-5|few|TRBJ2-1|.
TGTGCCAGCAGTTACTCTTTTCAGGGTCGGAGTGAGCAGTTCTTC
CASSYSFQGRSEQFF
>TRBV10-3|.|TRBJ1-1|TRBD1
TGTGCCATCAGTGAGTGGAGAATGGACAGGGGCACTGAAGCTTTCTTT
CAISEWRMDRGTEAFF
>TRBV14|.|TRBJ1-3|.
TGTGCCAGCAGCCAAGATCGGTCGCTATTCAATTACTCTGGAAACACCATATATTTT
CASSQDRSLFNYSGNTIYF
>TRBV4-1|.|TRBJ2-5|TRBD1
TGCGCCAGCAGCCCCTATGGACAGGGAGAGGAGACCCAGTACTTC
CASSPYGQGEETQYF
>TRBV2|.|TRBJ1-5|TRBD1
TGTGCCAGCAGTGAGCGGACAGGGGGCTTCTATCAGCCCCAGCATTTT
CASSERTGGFYQPQHF
>TRBV6-1|.|TRBJ1-2|TRBD1
TGTGCCAGCAGCCGACCGACAGGGTTTGGCTACACCTTC
CASSRPTGFGYTF
>TRBV9|.|TRBJ1-2|TRBD1
TGTGCCAGCAGCGTAAGGACAGGGGGCTTTAACTATGGCTACACCTTC
CASSVRTGGFNYGYTF
>TRBV4-1|few|TRBJ2-1|TRBD2
TGCGCCAGCAGCCAATTTAGCGGGGGGGCCTACAATGAGCAGTTCTTC
CASSQFSGGAYNEQFF
>TRBV27|.|TRBJ1-6|TRBD1
TGTGCCAGCAGTTTTGGGACAGGGGGTCTAAATTCACCCCTCCACTTT
CASSFGTGGLNSPLHF
>TRBV5-4|.|TRBJ1-1|TRBD1
TGTGCCAGCAGCCTGGGACAGACGAACACTGAGGCTTTCTTT
CASSLGQTNTEAFF
>TRBV9|.|TRBJ2-1|TRBD2
TGTGCCAGCAGCGTCGAGCGGGGGGGCATCGATGAGCAGTTCTTC
CASSVERGGIDEQFF
>TRBV30|.|TRBJ1-4|.
TGTGCCTGGAGGGGGGGACGTGCAGAAGCTAATGAAAAACTGTTTTTT
CAWRGGRAEANEKLFF
>TRBV11-2|once|TRBJ1-2|TRBD1
TGTGCCAGCACCTTAGATAGGACAGGGGGGACTAGTGGCTACACCTTC
CASTLDRTGGTSGYTF
>TRBV30|.|TRBJ2-7|TRBD1
TGTGCCTGTGTGGGGGACAGGGGAATTAACGAGCAGTACTTC
CACVGDRGINEQYF
>TRBV10-2|.|TRBJ1-1|.
TGCGCCAGCAACCCGACAGGAGCGAACACTGAAGCTTTCTTT
CASNPTGANTEAFF
>TRBV19|.|TRBJ1-3|.
TGTGCCAGTAGTCCGCGTGATGGAGCCGGGGACACCATATATTTT
CASSPRDGAGDTIYF
>TRBV7-8|.|TRBJ1-1|.
TGTGCCAGCAGCTCAGACAGAGACACTGAAGCTTTCTTT
CASSSDRDTEAFF
>TRBV23-1|.|TRBJ1-1|.
TGCGCCAGCAGTCGGACTTCACGGTATTTAGGCACTGAAGCTTTCTTT
CASSRTSRYLGTEAFF
>TRBV19|few|TRBJ2-7|TRBD2
TGTGCCAGTAGTATTCGCGGGGGGACCTACGAGCAGTACTTC
CASSIRGGTYEQYF
>TRBV5-6|.|TRBJ1-2|.
TGTGCCAGCAGCTTGGCCGAGGGCCAGTCTGGGAAGTATGGCTACACCTTC
CASSLAEGQSGKYGYTF
>TRBV27|.|TRBJ1-2|.
TGTGCCAGCAGTTCGACCCTCGGCGGGACCTATGGCTACACCTTC
CASSSTLGGTYGYTF
>TRBV29-1|.|TRBJ1-1|.
TGCAGCGTTCGCTGGACAGCCATGAACACTGAAGCTTTCTTT
CSVRWTAMNTEAFF
>TRBV30|.|TRBJ1-2|TRBD1
TGTGCCTGGGGGGGGACAGCCTATGGCTACACCTTC
CAWGGTAYGYTF
>TRBV11-1|.|TRBJ2-2|.
TGTGCCAGCAGCTTACGGGGGGCGCGGACCGGGGAGCTGTTTTTT
CASSLRGARTGELFF
>TRBV19|.|TRBJ2-7|TRBD2
TGTGCCACCCTGAGCCAGCGGGGTATCTCCTACGAGCAGTACTTC
CATLSQRGISYEQYF